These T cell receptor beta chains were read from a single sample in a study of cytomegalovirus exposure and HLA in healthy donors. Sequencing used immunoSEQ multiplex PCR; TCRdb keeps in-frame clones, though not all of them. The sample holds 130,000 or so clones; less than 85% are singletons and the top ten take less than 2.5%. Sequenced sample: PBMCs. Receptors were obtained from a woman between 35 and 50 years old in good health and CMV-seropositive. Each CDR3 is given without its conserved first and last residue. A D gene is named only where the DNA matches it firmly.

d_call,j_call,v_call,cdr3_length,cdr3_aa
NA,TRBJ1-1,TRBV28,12,ASSFGAMNTEAF
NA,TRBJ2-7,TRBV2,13,ASSYLQGPAYEQY
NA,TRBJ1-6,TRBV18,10,ASFAGNSPLH
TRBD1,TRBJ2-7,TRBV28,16,ASSFPRGGRMSSYEQY
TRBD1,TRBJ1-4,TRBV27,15,ASSPRTGSPLSEKLF
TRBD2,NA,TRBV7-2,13,ASSLVAGGSYEQY
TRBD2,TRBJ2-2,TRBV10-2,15,ASSESSSGRWSEELF
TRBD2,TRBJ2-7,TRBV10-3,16,AISESVGGATGLYEQY
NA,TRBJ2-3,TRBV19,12,ASSLQGSTDTQY
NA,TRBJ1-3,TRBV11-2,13,ASSFRGGSGNTIY